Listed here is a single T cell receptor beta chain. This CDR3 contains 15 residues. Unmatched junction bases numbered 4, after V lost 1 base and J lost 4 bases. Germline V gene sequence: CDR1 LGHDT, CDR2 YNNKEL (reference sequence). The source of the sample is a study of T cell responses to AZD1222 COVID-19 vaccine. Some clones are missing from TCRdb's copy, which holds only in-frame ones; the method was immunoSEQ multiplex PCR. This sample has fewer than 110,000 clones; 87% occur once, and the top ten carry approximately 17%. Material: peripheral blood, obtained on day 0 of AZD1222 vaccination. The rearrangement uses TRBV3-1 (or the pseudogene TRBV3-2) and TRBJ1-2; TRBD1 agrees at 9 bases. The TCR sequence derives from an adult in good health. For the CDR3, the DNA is TGTGCCAGCAGCCAAGTTGGGACAGGGACCTATGGCTACACCTTC. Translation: CASSQVGTGTYGYTF.